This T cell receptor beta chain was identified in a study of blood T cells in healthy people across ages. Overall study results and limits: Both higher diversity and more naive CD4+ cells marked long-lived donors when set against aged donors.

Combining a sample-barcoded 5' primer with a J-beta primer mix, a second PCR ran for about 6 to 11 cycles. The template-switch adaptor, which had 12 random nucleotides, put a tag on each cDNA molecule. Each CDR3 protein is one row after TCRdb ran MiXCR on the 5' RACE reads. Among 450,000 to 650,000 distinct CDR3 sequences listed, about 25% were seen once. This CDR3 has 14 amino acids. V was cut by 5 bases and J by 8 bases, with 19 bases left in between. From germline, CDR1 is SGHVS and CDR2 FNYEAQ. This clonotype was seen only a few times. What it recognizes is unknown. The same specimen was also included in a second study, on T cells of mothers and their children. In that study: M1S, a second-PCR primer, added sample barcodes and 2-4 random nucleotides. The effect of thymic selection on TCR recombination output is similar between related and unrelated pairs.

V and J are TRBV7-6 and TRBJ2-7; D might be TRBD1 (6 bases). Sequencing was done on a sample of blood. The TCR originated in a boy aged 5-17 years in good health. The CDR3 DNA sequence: TGTGCCAGCAGCAACCCGGGACACATTAAGAAGCAGTACTTC. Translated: CASSNPGHIKKQYF. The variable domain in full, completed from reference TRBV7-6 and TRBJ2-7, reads GAGVSQSPRYKVTKRGQDVALRCDPISGHVSLYWYRQALGQGPEFLTYFNYEAQQDKSGLPNDRFSAERPEGSISTLTIQRTEQRDSAMYRCASSNPGHIKKQYFGPGTRLTVT.